What follows are 26 T cell receptor beta chains derived from one specimen sequenced in a study of identifying expanded T cells in peripheral blood. Using immunoSEQ multiplex PCR, the repertoire was profiled, and TCRdb retains in-frame clones only, with some absent. The sample includes about 86,000 clones, roughly 90% of them seen just once. Sequenced: blood. The receptor set was obtained from a person aged 18 to 70 in good health.

This sequence joins TRBV5-1 and TRBJ2-4; tentative D call: TRBD2 (5 bases). The germline V gene encodes CDR1 SGHRS and CDR2 YFSETQ. Trimming took 0 bases from V and 6 from J, leaving 13 bases between them. This CDR3 comprises 15 residues. The CDR3 bases are TGCGCCAGCAGCTTGGCCTCGTCTCGGGGAAACATTCAGTACTTC. Translating gives CASSLASSRGNIQYF.

The chain joins TRBV4-3 to TRBJ1-3; D remains ambiguous. The germline CDR1 and CDR2 sequences are LGHNA and YSLEER. The CDR3 totals 15 residues. The germline V and J ends were trimmed by 0 bases and 2 bases, with 8 bases remaining between them. Written as DNA, the CDR3 is TGCGCCAGCAGCCAAGAGTGGCCGACTGGAAACACCATATATTTT. Translated, it gives CASSQEWPTGNTIYF.

In this sample, this clone turned up once. This chain uses TRBV30 with TRBJ1-6, with 8 bases fitting TRBD1. V lost 0 bases, J lost 4 bases, and 8 bases stayed unmatched. This CDR3 region has 17 residues. The germline V gene has CDR1 GTSNPN and CDR2 SVGIG (reference sequence). The CDR3 is CAWSVSPGGLYNSPLHF. The CDR3 DNA is TGTGCCTGGAGTGTTAGTCCAGGGGGCTTGTATAATTCACCCCTCCACTTT.

This chain connects TRBV2 to TRBJ1-2, with TRBD1 as a possible D gene (6 bases). Per the germline V gene, CDR1 is SNHLY and CDR2 is FYNNEI. This CDR3 is 13 amino acids long. V was shortened by 9 bases and J by 4 bases, with 15 bases between the two germline ends. CDR3 bases: TGTGCCAGTCAGACGGACAGTTCCTATGGCTACACCTTC. Its translation: CASQTDSSYGYTF. The full variable domain, completed using reference TRBV2 and TRBJ1-2, is EPEVTQTPSHQVTQMGQEVILRCVPISNHLYFYWYRQILGQKVEFLVSFYNNEISEKSEIFDDQFSVERPDGSNFTLKIRSTKLEDSAMYFCASQTDSSYGYTFGSGTRLTVV.

The chain joins TRBV11-2 to TRBJ2-1; 7 bases are shared with TRBD1. Trimming at V came to 5 bases and at J to 5 bases, leaving 12 bases not matched to a gene. CDR1 SGHAT and CDR2 FQNNGV come from the germline V gene. The CDR3 contains 16 residues. The CDR3 region has the DNA TGTGCCAGCAGCCCCACACAGGGGTCCCTTAACAATGAGCAGTTCTTC. Translating it yields CASSPTQGSLNNEQFF.

This chain connects TRBV7-9 to TRBJ1-3; tentatively, D is TRBD1 (6 bases). CDR1 SEHNR and CDR2 FQNEAQ come from the germline V gene (reference sequence). CDR3 length: 17 residues. Trimming cost V 5 bases and J 0 bases, with 17 bases left between them. CDR3 coding DNA: TGTGCCAGCAGCGCCTTATTAGGGGGAGCCTCTGGAAACACCATATATTTT. This gives the protein CASSALLGGASGNTIYF.

This sequence joins TRBV7-6 and TRBJ1-5; D uncertain. The CDR3 consists of 16 residues. The V gene lost 1 base and the J gene lost 0 bases, with 10 bases spanning the gap. In germline, CDR1 is SGHVS, CDR2 FNYEAQ. The CDR3 is CASSLVAGSSNQPQHF. CDR3 DNA sequence: TGTGCCAGCAGCTTAGTAGCCGGGTCTAGCAATCAGCCCCAGCATTTT.

The rearrangement links TRBV19 to TRBJ2-4; D may correspond to TRBD1 or TRBD2 (6 bases each). The germline CDR1 and CDR2 sequences are LNHDA and SQIVND (reference sequence). Trimming shortened V by 5 bases and J by 8 bases, and 19 bases separated the two germline ends. There are 15 residues in the CDR3. The CDR3 DNA follows: TGTGCCAGTAGTTCACGACCATCAAGGGGGGACATTCAGTACTTC. Encoded protein: CASSSRPSRGDIQYF.

The V gene is TRBV9, the J gene TRBJ2-5; D is unresolved. Germline assignment: CDR1 SGDLS and CDR2 YYNGEE. The CDR3 spans 14 residues. The V gene lost 4 bases and the J gene lost 1 base, with 11 bases spanning the gap. The CDR3 sequence is CASSQTGSQETQYF. The DNA for the CDR3 is TGTGCCAGCAGCCAGACCGGAAGCCAAGAGACCCAGTACTTC.

CDR3 sequence reads: CAWSQLYNEQFF. CDR3 DNA sequence: TGTGCCTGGAGCCAACTTTACAATGAGCAGTTCTTC. The V and J genes are TRBV30 and TRBJ2-1; D call uncertain. V dropped 3 bases and J dropped 4 bases, with 7 bases sitting between them. The CDR3 contains 12 residues. The V gene's germline CDR1 is GTSNPN and CDR2 SVGIG (reference sequence).

The gene calls are TRBV5-1 and TRBJ2-7; the D is unclear. CDR1 SGHRS and CDR2 YFSETQ come from the germline V gene. Trimming removed 0 bases at V and 0 bases at J, with 19 bases between. The CDR3 totals 18 residues. The chain's CDR3 is CASSLGRILAQSSYEQYF. In DNA form, the CDR3 reads TGCGCCAGCAGCTTGGGGCGGATTTTGGCTCAAAGCTCCTACGAGCAGTACTTC.

The CDR3: CATSGRGRTNTEAFF. In DNA, the CDR3 is TGTGCCACCAGCGGCAGGGGTAGAACGAACACTGAAGCTTTCTTT. The chain combines TRBV15 with TRBJ1-1; D possibly corresponds to TRBD1 (6 bases). V was cut by 5 bases and J by 1 base, with 14 bases left in between. Germline values: CDR1 LNHNV, CDR2 YYDKDF (reference sequence). The CDR3 loop spans 15 amino acids.

This clone was detected once. The genes are TRBV2 and TRBJ1-1; D gene unclear. CDR3 length equals 14 residues. V was shortened by 4 bases and J by 0 bases, with 9 bases between the two germline ends. CDR1 and CDR2 from the germline V gene are SNHLY and FYNNEI. The CDR3 protein is CASSVLKLNTEAFF. The CDR3 nucleotides read TGTGCCAGCAGTGTTCTTAAGCTGAACACTGAAGCTTTCTTT.

This chain uses TRBV11-2 with TRBJ2-7; D unclear. Between the trimmed V and J ends, which lost 1 base and 0 bases, there was a span of 10 bases. CDR3 length equals 15 residues. Per germline, CDR1 SGHAT and CDR2 FQNNGV. CDR3 nucleotide sequence: TGTGCCAGCAGCTTAGGAATCCTCAGCTCCTACGAGCAGTACTTC. Protein product: CASSLGILSSYEQYF.

The rearrangement links TRBV6-5 to TRBJ2-1; perhaps TRBD1 as D (6 bases). V was trimmed by 5 bases and J by 7 bases, leaving 12 bases between them. The germline V gene encodes CDR1 MNHEY and CDR2 SVGAGI. The CDR3 is 13 amino acids. This CDR3 reads CASSPGALNEQFF. The CDR3 DNA reads TGTGCCAGCAGTCCAGGGGCCTTGAATGAGCAGTTCTTC.

The chain couples TRBV5-1 to TRBJ1-2, with a weak D call TRBD1 (5 bases). The germline CDR1 and CDR2 sequences are SGHRS and YFSETQ. Between the trimmed V and J ends, which lost 2 bases and 4 bases, there was a span of 15 bases. This CDR3 region has 15 residues. CDR3 residues: CASSFQGVTTYGYTF. CDR3 bases: TGCGCCAGCAGCTTCCAGGGTGTTACAACCTATGGCTACACCTTC.

The chain recombines TRBV6-5 with TRBJ1-1; D gene uncertain. V was trimmed by 6 bases and J by 7 bases, leaving 15 bases between them. This CDR3 region has 13 residues. Per germline, CDR1 MNHEY and CDR2 SVGAGI. CDR3 nucleotides: TGTGCCAGCAGCACCCGATCGCGTCGTGAAGCTTTCTTT. This encodes CASSTRSRREAFF.

Remarks on this clone: The sample has other DNA sequences that encode this CDR3 too. CDR3 sequence reads: CASSPRQGAYEQYF. DNA for the CDR3: TGTGCCAGCAGCCCAAGACAGGGGGCCTACGAGCAGTACTTC. The genes are TRBV11-3 and TRBJ2-7; 9 nucleotides line up with TRBD1. Germline V lookup: CDR1 SGHNT, CDR2 YENEEA. J was trimmed by 2 bases and V by 5 bases; bases with no gene match: 4. CDR3 size: 14 residues.

The chain has TRBV4-3 and TRBJ2-2; D gene ambiguous. Germline V gene lookup returns CDR1 LGHNA and CDR2 YSLEER. CDR3 size: 15 residues. V lost 4 bases and J lost 2, with 11 bases in between. The CDR3 DNA follows: TGCGCCAGCAGCCGAACGCAGTTAAACACCGGGGAGCTGTTTTTT. Protein sequence: CASSRTQLNTGELFF.

V gene TRBV19 combines with J gene TRBJ2-1, with TRBD2 matching over 8 bases. This CDR3 is built from 15 residues. The V and J ends lost 4 bases and 6 bases, in that order; junction bases with no gene match: 8. The germline V gene has CDR1 LNHDA and CDR2 SQIVND (reference sequence). CDR3 sequence: CASSTRAGDSNEQFF. CDR3 sequence (DNA): TGTGCCAGTAGTACCCGAGCGGGAGATAGCAATGAGCAGTTCTTC.

This chain joins TRBV2 and TRBJ2-1, with D uncertain. This CDR3 region has 14 residues. Trimming cost V 6 bases and J 5 bases, with 14 bases left between them. Per the germline V gene, CDR1 is SNHLY and CDR2 is FYNNEI. The CDR3 nucleotides are TGTGCCAGCAGCCCCCGTAGGGTGGACAATGAGCAGTTCTTC. It codes for CASSPRRVDNEQFF.

The chain is built from TRBV5-1 and TRBJ2-3; D may correspond to TRBD1 or TRBD2 (6 bases each). Germline V lookup: CDR1 SGHRS, CDR2 YFSETQ. The CDR3 runs 16 residues. V was pared by 1 base and J by 0 bases, with 12 bases between. The CDR3 region has the DNA TGCGCCAGCAGCTTGAACGGGGGCCCTAGCACAGATACGCAGTATTTT. Protein product: CASSLNGGPSTDTQYF. Filled out from reference TRBV5-1 and TRBJ2-3, the complete variable domain reads KAGVTQTPRYLIKTRGQQVTLSCSPISGHRSVSWYQQTPGQGLQFLFEYFSETQRNKGNFPGRFSGRQFSNSRSEMNVSTLELGDSALYLCASSLNGGPSTDTQYFGPGTRLTVL.

The V gene is TRBV29-1, the J gene TRBJ1-1, with D hard to call. The V gene's germline CDR1 is SQVTM and CDR2 ANQGSEA. V shed 6 bases and J shed 4 bases, with 9 bases lying between them. CDR3 length: 11 residues. The CDR3 here is CSVGEATEAFF. The CDR3 DNA sequence: TGCAGCGTCGGAGAGGCCACTGAAGCTTTCTTT.

This chain connects TRBV7-9 to TRBJ1-2, with unresolved D. The germline V gene has CDR1 SEHNR and CDR2 FQNEAQ (reference sequence). V lost 4 bases, J lost 4 bases, and 10 bases lay in between. This CDR3 region has 13 residues. CDR3 loop: CASSSPPFYGYTF. In nucleotides, the CDR3 is TGTGCCAGCAGCTCACCCCCTTTCTATGGCTACACCTTC.

V and J are TRBV5-6 and TRBJ2-2, with TRBD1 matching over 8 bases. Germline values: CDR1 SGHDT, CDR2 YYEEEE. This CDR3 is built from 14 residues. The J segment lost 3 bases and the V segment lost 3 bases, leaving 1 base of the junction unmatched. This chain's CDR3 is CASSWGQDTGELFF. For the CDR3, the DNA is TGTGCCAGCAGCTGGGGACAGGACACCGGGGAGCTGTTTTTT.

In DNA, the CDR3 is TGTGCCAGCTCACGGGCACAGCAGAACACTGAAGCTTTCTTT. Amino acids: CASSRAQQNTEAFF. The J gene is TRBJ1-1, the V gene TRBV18; D not resolved. CDR1 and CDR2 (germline): KGHSH, LQKENI. This CDR3 spans 14 amino acids. V was shortened by 4 bases and J by 1 base, with 10 bases between the two germline ends.